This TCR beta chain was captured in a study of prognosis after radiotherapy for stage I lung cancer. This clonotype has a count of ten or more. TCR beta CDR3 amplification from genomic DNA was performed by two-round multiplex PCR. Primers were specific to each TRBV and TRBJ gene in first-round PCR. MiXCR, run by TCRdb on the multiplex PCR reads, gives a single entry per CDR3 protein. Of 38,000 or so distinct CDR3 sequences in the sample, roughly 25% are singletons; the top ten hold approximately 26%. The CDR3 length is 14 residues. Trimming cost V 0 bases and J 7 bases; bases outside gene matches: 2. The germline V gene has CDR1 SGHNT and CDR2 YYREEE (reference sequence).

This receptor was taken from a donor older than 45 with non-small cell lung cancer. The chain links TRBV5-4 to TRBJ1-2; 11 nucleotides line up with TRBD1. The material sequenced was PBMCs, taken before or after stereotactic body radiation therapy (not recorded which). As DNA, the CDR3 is TGTGCCAGCAGCTTGGGGGGACAGGGGGGTGGCTACACCTTC. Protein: CASSLGGQGGGYTF. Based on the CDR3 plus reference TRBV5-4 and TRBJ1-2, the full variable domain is ETGVTQSPTHLIKTRGQQVTLRCSSQSGHNTVSWYQQALGQGPQFIFQYYREEENGRGNFPPRFSGLQFPNYSSELNVNALELDDSALYLCASSLGGQGGGYTFGSGTRLTVV.